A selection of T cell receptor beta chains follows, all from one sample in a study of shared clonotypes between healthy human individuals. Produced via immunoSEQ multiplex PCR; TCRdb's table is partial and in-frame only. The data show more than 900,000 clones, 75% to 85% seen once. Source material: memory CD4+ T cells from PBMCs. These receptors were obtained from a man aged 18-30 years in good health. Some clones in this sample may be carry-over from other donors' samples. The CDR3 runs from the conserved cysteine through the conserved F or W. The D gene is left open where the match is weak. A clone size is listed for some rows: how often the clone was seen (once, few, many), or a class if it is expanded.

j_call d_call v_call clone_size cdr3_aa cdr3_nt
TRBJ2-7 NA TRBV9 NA CASSVSLGQGYEQYF TGTGCCAGCAGCGTGAGTTTAGGGCAGGGCTACGAGCAGTACTTC
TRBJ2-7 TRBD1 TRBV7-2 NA CASSLGGQGGEQYF TGTGCCAGCAGCTTGGGGGGACAGGGAGGCGAGCAGTACTTC
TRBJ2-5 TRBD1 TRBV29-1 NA CSVIPGQGRETQYF TGCAGCGTGATTCCGGGACAGGGAAGGGAGACCCAGTACTTC
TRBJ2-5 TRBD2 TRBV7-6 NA CASSSGVAGSATQYF TGTGCCAGCAGCTCGGGGGTAGCGGGCTCCGCGACCCAGTACTTC
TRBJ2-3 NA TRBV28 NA CASSSFPGDGTDTQYF TGTGCCAGCAGCTCATTCCCGGGGGACGGGACAGATACGCAGTATTTT
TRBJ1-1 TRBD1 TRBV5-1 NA CASSDAGGAWTEAFF TGCGCCAGCAGCGATGCAGGGGGCGCGTGGACTGAAGCTTTCTTT
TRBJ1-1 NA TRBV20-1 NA CSARGEGEAFF TGCAGTGCTAGAGGGGAGGGGGAAGCTTTCTTT
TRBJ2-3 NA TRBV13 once CASSLDRGRDTDTQYF TGTGCCAGCAGCTTAGATAGGGGTAGGGACACAGATACGCAGTATTTT
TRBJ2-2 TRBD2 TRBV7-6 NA CASSLASSGRTNTGELFF TGTGCCAGCAGCTTAGCGTCTAGCGGGAGGACAAACACCGGGGAGCTGTTTTTT
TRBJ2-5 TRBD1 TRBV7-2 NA CASSSGQETETQYF TGTGCCAGCAGCTCAGGACAGGAAACTGAGACCCAGTACTTC
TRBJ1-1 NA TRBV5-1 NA CASSLGGVNTEAFF TGCGCCAGCAGCTTGGGAGGGGTGAACACTGAAGCTTTCTTT
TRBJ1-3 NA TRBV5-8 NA CAGSGTFSGNTIYF TGTGCCGGCAGCGGGACTTTCTCTGGAAACACCATATATTTT
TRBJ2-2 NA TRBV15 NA CATSRDQGIGELFF TGTGCCACCAGCAGAGATCAGGGGATCGGGGAGCTGTTTTTT
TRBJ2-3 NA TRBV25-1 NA CASSGVLTDTQYF TGTGCCAGCAGTGGCGTACTCACAGATACGCAGTATTTT
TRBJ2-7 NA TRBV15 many CATSRDQRVRNEQYF TGTGCCACCAGCAGAGATCAGCGGGTCCGGAACGAGCAGTACTTC
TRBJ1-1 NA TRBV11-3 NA CASSLRGLNTEAFF TGTGCCAGCAGCTTAAGGGGTCTGAACACTGAAGCTTTCTTT
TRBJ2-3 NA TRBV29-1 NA CSVMDGTDTQYF TGCAGCGTTATGGACGGCACAGATACGCAGTATTTT
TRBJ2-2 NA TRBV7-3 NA CASSLTPSNTGELFF TGTGCCAGCAGCTTAACGCCGAGTAACACCGGGGAGCTGTTTTTT
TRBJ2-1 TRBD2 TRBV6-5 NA CASIKGSGSIHEQFF TGTGCCAGCATTAAAGGTAGCGGGAGCATCCATGAGCAGTTCTTC
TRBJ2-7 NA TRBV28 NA CASSPNTRAYEQYF TGTGCCAGCAGCCCCAACACCAGAGCCTACGAGCAGTACTTC
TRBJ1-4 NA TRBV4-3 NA CASSQGTTTNEKLFF TGCGCCAGCAGCCAAGGCACAACAACTAATGAAAAACTGTTTTTT
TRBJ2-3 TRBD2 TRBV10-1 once CASTGGGNTDTQYF TGCGCCAGCACTGGGGGAGGGAACACAGATACGCAGTATTTT
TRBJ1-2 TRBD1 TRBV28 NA CASSKDRNYGYTF TGTGCCAGCAGCAAGGACAGGAACTATGGCTACACCTTC
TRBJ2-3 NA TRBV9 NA CASSVGASTDTQYF TGTGCCAGCAGCGTCGGAGCGAGCACAGATACGCAGTATTTT
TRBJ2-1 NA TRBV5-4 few CASSPSLGTYNEQFF TGTGCCAGCAGCCCTTCGCTAGGAACCTACAATGAGCAGTTCTTC
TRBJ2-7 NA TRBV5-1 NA CASSPGPDEQYF TGCGCCAGCAGCCCCGGACCCGACGAGCAGTACTTC
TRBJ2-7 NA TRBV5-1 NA CASSLERWEQYF TGCGCCAGCAGCTTGGAGCGGTGGGAGCAGTACTTC
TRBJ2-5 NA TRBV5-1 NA CASSLGAGNQYF TGCGCCAGCAGCTTGGGTGCGGGGAACCAGTACTTC
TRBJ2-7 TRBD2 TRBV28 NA CASSSPSNSGSYEQYF TGTGCCAGCAGTTCGCCGTCGAATAGCGGGAGCTACGAGCAGTACTTC
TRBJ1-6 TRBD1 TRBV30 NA CAYTGGNSPLHF TGTGCCTACACAGGGGGTAATTCACCCCTCCACTTT
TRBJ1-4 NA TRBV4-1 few CASSQEGLNEKLFF TGCGCCAGCAGCCAAGAGGGTTTGAATGAAAAACTGTTTTTT